The rows below give T cell receptor beta chains drawn from one sample of a study of T cell clonotyping in hematopoietic cell transplantation. Some clones are missing from TCRdb's copy, which holds only in-frame ones; the method was immunoSEQ multiplex PCR. The profile shows 4,700 or so clones, 85% to 90% of them singletons. Sequenced here: peripheral blood mononuclear cells, sampled 100 days after allogeneic stem cell transplant. The source of these receptors is a male patient aged 70-79 years who had an allogeneic stem cell transplant from an unrelated donor, so T cells may come from the graft donor. Some clones in this sample may be carry-over from other donors' samples. Both conserved end residues are part of each CDR3. A D gene is named only where the DNA matches it firmly. The size field is filled for only some rows; it gives once, few, many or a size class.

d_gene	v_gene	j_gene	abundance	CDR3nt	CDR3aa
-	TRBV6-6	TRBJ2-6	few	TGTGCCAGCAGTTACAGAGGATCTGGGGCCAACGTCCTGACTTTC	CASSYRGSGANVLTF
-	TRBV6-6	TRBJ1-3	-	TGTGCCAGCAGTTACCCGACAGCTGGAAACACCATATATTTT	CASSYPTAGNTIYF
TRBD1	TRBV7-8	TRBJ2-1	-	TGTGCCAGCAGCTTAGAGGGACAGGGGGACTCCTACAATGAGCAGTTCTTC	CASSLEGQGDSYNEQFF
-	TRBV28	TRBJ2-7	-	TGTGCCAGCAGTTCCCGTGGGGTTAGCTCCTACGAGCAGTACTTC	CASSSRGVSSYEQYF
TRBD2	TRBV6-5	TRBJ2-1	-	TGTGCCAGCAGTTACACGGGACTAGCGGGAGGGAATGAGCAGTTCTTC	CASSYTGLAGGNEQFF
-	TRBV18	TRBJ2-5	few	TGTGCCAGCTCACCAACCGTCGGCGAAAAAGAGACCCAGTACTTC	CASSPTVGEKETQYF
-	TRBV28	TRBJ1-2	once	TGTGCCAGCAGTTTTTTCGAGACTAACTATGGCTACACCTTC	CASSFFETNYGYTF
-	TRBV15	TRBJ2-7	-	TGTGCCACCAGCAGGGAGGGAGGTGGGCTCTACGAGCAGTACTTC	CATSREGGGLYEQYF
-	TRBV27	TRBJ1-2	-	TGTGCCAGCAGTTTATCGGCTGCGAACTATGTGGGCTACACCTTC	CASSLSAANYVGYTF
-	TRBV5-1	TRBJ1-3	-	TGCGCCAGCAGCCGAACGTACACACGGGACCGCTCCTCTGGAAACACCATATATTTT	CASSRTYTRDRSSGNTIYF
-	TRBV30	TRBJ2-7	-	TGTGCCTGGAGTGTCGCTCGGGGGGCGGCCTACGAGCAGTACTTC	CAWSVARGAAYEQYF
-	TRBV28	TRBJ1-4	-	TGTGCCAGCGCTTTCGTGGGGGAGCGCGAAAAACTGTTTTTT	CASAFVGEREKLFF
-	TRBV5-4	TRBJ1-1	-	TGTGCCAGCAGCTCGCCGGGGGAAACGGACACTGAAGCTTTCTTT	CASSSPGETDTEAFF
-	TRBV5-1	TRBJ1-3	-	TGCGCCAGCAGCTTGGGGACGGGAAACACCATATATTTT	CASSLGTGNTIYF
TRBD1	TRBV5-4	TRBJ1-1	-	TGTGCCAGCAGCTTGCTATCGGGACAGGGGGCGGTCACTGAAGCTTTCTTT	CASSLLSGQGAVTEAFF
TRBD1	TRBV27	TRBJ2-7	-	TGTGCCAGCAGCGTAGGGACAGGGGTTTACTACGAGCAGTACTTC	CASSVGTGVYYEQYF
-	TRBV30	TRBJ2-5	-	TGTGCCTGGAGCTCCCGGGAGACCCAGTACTTC	CAWSSRETQYF
-	TRBV19	TRBJ1-5	-	TGTGCCAGTAGTTCCCGGCCAGGGAGGCAAAGCAATCAGCCCCAGCATTTT	CASSSRPGRQSNQPQHF
TRBD1	TRBV6-6	TRBJ2-5	-	TGTGCCAGCAGTTCGGGACAGGGTAAAGAGACCCAGTACTTC	CASSSGQGKETQYF
TRBD1	TRBV30	TRBJ1-5	-	TGTGCCTGGAGCGGACAGGGAACCCAGCCCCAGCATTTT	CAWSGQGTQPQHF
-	TRBV7-2	TRBJ1-1	-	TGTGCCAGCAGCTTAACGGGGCTCACTGAAGCTTTCTTT	CASSLTGLTEAFF
-	TRBV7-9	TRBJ2-1	-	TGTGCCAGCAGCCCCCCATTGGCACACAATGAGCAGTTCTTC	CASSPPLAHNEQFF
-	TRBV6-5	TRBJ2-5	-	TGTGCCAGCAGTTACTCGGTCCGGGTAGAGACCCAGTACTTC	CASSYSVRVETQYF
TRBD1	TRBV2	TRBJ2-7	-	TGTGCCAGCAGGGGAGTGGGACAGGGGATGAACGAGCAGTACTTC	CASRGVGQGMNEQYF
TRBD1	TRBV5-6	TRBJ1-2	-	TGTGCCAGCAGCTCAGGGGGCTTTGGCTACACCTTC	CASSSGGFGYTF
TRBD1	TRBV28	TRBJ1-1	-	TGTGCCAGCAGTTTACAGGGGGGGAACACTGAAGCTTTCTTT	CASSLQGGNTEAFF
TRBD2	TRBV19	TRBJ2-4	-	TGTGCCAGTAGTATGGGGACGGGAGGGGCCAAAAACATTCAGTACTTC	CASSMGTGGAKNIQYF
TRBD1	TRBV29-1	TRBJ1-1	-	TGCAGCGTTGAGGGGTGGGGCAGGGGGCGGACTGAAGCTTTCTTT	CSVEGWGRGRTEAFF
-	TRBV5-1	TRBJ1-4	-	TGCGCCAGCAGCCCAGAATCAACTAATGAAAAACTGTTTTTT	CASSPESTNEKLFF
-	TRBV28	TRBJ1-2	-	TGTGCCAGCAGTCGCGGCCCCGGGTCCTACTATGGCTACACCTTC	CASSRGPGSYYGYTF
-	TRBV27	TRBJ2-7	-	TGTGCCAGCAGTTCGAGACTGGACTACGAGCAGTACTTC	CASSSRLDYEQYF
-	TRBV9	TRBJ2-3	-	TGTGCCAGCAGTGCTATTGACGGTATCACAGATACGCAGTATTTT	CASSAIDGITDTQYF
TRBD1	TRBV2	TRBJ1-1	once	TGTGCCAGCAGCCAACAGGGGGCTAGAGGGACTGAAGCTTTCTTT	CASSQQGARGTEAFF
-	TRBV7-8	TRBJ1-1	once	TGTGCCAGCAGCCCTAAGGGGGGCAACACTGAAGCTTTCTTT	CASSPKGGNTEAFF
TRBD1	TRBV6-1	TRBJ1-5	-	TGTGCCAGCAGTGTCGTGACGGACAGGTACGCCATAAGCAATCAGCCCCAGCATTTT	CASSVVTDRYAISNQPQHF
TRBD2	TRBV7-3	TRBJ2-7	-	TGTGCCAGCAGCCCCGGGACTAGTAGGCCTAGGAGCGAGCAGTACTTC	CASSPGTSRPRSEQYF
-	TRBV7-2	TRBJ2-5	-	TGTGCCAGCAGCGCCTCGGGGGCGCAAGAGACCCAGTACTTC	CASSASGAQETQYF
-	TRBV25-1	TRBJ2-5	-	TGTGCCAGCAGCGAGTTAGGAGGGAGCAAGACGACCCAGTACTTC	CASSELGGSKTTQYF
TRBD1	TRBV2	TRBJ1-2	-	TGTGCCACCCTCGACGGGACAGGGCGCCGAGACTATGGCTACACCTTC	CATLDGTGRRDYGYTF
TRBD1	TRBV2	TRBJ2-7	-	TGTGCCAGCAGTGGGACAGGGGGCGACGAGCAGTACTTC	CASSGTGGDEQYF
TRBD1	TRBV27	TRBJ2-7	-	TGTGCCAGCAGTCTCCTCTGGGACAGCGAGCAGTACTTC	CASSLLWDSEQYF
TRBD2	TRBV7-8	TRBJ2-3	-	TGTGCCAGCAGCCCAACCCGAGTTGGTTCTGCGGGAGGTCTCCCAGATACGCAGTATTTT	CASSPTRVGSAGGLPDTQYF
TRBD1	TRBV7-2	TRBJ2-7	-	TGTGCCAGCAACCGACAGGGGGTGTCCTACGAGCAGTACTTC	CASNRQGVSYEQYF
TRBD2	TRBV7-3	TRBJ2-3	-	TGTGCCAGCAGCCCTGGGACTAGCGGGATGTCAGATACGCAGTATTTT	CASSPGTSGMSDTQYF
TRBD1	TRBV6-6	TRBJ2-1	-	TGTGCCAGCAGAAAACAGGGGTATGAGCAGTTCTTC	CASRKQGYEQFF
-	TRBV6-1	TRBJ1-4	-	TGTGCCAGCAGTGAAGAGGGAGAAGACGAAAAACTGTTTTTT	CASSEEGEDEKLFF